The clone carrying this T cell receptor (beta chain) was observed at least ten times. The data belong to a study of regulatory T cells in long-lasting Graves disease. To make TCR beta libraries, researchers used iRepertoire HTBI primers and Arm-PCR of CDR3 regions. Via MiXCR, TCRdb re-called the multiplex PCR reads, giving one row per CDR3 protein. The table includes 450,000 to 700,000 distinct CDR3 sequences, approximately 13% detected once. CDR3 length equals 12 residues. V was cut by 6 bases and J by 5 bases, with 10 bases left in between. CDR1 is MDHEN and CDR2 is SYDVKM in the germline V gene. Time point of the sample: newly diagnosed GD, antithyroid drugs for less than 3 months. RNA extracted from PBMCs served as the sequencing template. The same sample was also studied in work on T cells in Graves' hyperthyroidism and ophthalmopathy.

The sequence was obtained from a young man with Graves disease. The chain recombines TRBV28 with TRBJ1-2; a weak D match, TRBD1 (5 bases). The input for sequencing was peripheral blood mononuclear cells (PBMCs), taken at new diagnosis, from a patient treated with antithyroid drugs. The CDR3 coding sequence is TGTGCCAGCAGCTTTGGGGGTTATGGCTACACCTTC. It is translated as CASSFGGYGYTF.